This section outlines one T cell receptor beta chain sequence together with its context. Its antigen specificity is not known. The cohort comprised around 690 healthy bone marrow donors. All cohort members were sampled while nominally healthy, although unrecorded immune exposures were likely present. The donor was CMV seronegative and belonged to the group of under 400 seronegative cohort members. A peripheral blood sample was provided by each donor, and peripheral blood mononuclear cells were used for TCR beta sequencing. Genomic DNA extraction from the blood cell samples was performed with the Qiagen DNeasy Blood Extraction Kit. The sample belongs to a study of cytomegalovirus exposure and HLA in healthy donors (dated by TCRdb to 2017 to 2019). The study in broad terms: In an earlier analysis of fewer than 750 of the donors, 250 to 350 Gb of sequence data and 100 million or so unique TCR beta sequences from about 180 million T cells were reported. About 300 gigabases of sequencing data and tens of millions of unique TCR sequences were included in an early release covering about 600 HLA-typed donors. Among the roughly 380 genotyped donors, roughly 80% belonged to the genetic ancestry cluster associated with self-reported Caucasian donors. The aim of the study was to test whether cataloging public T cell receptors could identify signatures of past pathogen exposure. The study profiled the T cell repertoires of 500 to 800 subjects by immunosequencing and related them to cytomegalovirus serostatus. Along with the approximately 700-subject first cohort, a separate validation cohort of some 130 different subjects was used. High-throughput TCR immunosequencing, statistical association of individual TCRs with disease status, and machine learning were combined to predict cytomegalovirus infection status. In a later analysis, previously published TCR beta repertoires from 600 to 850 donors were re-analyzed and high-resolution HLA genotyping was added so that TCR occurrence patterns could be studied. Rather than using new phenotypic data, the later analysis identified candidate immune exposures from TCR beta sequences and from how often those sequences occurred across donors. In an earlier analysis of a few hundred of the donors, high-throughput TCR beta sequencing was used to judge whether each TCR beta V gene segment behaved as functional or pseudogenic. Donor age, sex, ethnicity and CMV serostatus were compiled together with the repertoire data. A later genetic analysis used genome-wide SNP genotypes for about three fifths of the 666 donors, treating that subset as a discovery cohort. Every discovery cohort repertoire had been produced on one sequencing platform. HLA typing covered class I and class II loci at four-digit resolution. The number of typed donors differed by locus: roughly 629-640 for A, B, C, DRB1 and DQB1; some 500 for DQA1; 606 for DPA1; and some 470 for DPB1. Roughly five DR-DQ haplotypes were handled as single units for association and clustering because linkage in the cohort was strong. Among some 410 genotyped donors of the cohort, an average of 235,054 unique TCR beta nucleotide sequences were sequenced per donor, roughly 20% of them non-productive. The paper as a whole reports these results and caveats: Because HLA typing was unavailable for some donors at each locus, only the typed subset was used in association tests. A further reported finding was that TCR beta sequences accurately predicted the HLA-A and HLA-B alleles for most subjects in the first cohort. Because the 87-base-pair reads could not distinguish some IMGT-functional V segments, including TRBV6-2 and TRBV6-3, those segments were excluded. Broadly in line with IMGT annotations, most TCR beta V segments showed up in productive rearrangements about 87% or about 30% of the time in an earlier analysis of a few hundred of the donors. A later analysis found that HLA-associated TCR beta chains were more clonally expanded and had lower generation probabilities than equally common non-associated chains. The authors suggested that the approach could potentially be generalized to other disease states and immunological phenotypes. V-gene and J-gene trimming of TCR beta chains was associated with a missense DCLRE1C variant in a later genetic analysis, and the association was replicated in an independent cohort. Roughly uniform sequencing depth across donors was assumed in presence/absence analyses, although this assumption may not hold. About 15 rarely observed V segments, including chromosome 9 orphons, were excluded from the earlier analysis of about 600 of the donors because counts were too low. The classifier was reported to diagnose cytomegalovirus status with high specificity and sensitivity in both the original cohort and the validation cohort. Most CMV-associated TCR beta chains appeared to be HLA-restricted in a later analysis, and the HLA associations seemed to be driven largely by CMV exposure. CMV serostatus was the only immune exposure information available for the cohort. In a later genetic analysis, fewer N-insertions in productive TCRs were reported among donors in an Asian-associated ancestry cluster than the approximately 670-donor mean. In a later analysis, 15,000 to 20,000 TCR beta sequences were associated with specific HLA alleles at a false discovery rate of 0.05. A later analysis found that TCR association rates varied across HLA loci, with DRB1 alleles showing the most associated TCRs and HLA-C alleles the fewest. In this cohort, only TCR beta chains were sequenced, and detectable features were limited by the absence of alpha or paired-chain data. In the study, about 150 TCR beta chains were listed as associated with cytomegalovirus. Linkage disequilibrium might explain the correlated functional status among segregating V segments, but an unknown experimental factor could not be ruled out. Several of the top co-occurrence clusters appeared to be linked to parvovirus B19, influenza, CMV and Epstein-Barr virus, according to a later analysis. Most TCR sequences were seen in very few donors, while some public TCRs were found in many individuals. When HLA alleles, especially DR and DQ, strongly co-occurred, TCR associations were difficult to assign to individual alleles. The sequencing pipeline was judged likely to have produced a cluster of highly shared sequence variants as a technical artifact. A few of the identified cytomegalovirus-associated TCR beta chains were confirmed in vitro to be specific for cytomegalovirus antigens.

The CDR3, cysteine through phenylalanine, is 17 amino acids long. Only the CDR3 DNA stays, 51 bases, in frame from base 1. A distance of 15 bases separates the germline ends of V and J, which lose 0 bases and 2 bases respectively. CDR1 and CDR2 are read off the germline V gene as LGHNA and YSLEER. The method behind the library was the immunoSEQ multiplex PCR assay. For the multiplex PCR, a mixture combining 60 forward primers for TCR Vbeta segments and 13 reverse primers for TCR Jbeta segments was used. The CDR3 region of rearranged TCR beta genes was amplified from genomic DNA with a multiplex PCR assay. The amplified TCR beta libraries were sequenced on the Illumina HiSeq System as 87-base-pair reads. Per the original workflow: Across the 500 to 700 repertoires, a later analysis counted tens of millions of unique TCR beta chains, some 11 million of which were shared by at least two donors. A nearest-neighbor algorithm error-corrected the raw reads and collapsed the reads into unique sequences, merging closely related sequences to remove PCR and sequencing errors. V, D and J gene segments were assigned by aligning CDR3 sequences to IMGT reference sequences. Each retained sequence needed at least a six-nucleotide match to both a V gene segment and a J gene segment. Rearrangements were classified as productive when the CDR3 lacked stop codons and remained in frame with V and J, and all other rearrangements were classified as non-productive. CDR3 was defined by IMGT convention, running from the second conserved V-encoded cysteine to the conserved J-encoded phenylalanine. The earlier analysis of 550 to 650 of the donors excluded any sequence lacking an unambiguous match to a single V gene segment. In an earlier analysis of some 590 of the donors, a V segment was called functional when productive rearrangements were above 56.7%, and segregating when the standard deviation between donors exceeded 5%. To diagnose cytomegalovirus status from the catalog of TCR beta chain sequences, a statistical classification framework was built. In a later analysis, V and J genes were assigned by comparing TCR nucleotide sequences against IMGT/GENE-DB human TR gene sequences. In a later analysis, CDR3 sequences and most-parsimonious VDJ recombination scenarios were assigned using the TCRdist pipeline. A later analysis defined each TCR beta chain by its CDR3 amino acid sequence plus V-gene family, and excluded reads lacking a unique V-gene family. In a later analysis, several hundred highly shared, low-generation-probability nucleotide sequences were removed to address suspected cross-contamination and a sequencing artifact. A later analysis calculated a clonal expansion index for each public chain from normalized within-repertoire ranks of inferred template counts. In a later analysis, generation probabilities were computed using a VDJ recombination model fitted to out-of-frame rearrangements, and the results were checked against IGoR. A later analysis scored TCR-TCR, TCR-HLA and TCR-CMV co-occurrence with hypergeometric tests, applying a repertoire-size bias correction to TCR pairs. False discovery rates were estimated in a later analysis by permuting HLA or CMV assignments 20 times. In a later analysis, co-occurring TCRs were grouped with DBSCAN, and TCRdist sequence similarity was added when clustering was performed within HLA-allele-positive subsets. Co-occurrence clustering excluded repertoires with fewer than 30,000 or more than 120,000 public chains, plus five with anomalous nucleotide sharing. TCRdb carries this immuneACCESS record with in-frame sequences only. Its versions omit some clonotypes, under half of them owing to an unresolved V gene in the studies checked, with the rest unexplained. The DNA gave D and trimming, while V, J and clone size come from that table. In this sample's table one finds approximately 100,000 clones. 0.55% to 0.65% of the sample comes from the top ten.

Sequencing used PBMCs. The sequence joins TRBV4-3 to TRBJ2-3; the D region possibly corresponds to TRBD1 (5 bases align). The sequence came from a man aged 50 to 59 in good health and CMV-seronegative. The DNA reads TGCGCCAGCAGCCAAGATGGTCAGGGAACCATCACAGATACGCAGTATTTT. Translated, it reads CASSQDGQGTITDTQYF.